One sample yielded the 29 T cell receptor beta chains listed below, sequenced in a study of cytomegalovirus exposure and HLA in healthy donors. The PCR had 60 Vbeta and 13 Jbeta primers. Profiling relied on immunoSEQ multiplex PCR, and the TCRdb table lists in-frame clones only, not all of them. The sample includes about 200,000 clones, approximately 86% of them seen just once. The source material was PBMCs. These receptor sequences come from a woman aged 25 to 45 in good health and CMV-seronegative.

The chain carries TRBV5-6 and TRBJ2-5; D is unclear. V was clipped by 1 base and J by 3 bases, with 10 bases between them. The CDR3 has 14 residues. Germline CDR1 is SGHDT and CDR2 is YYEEEE. The CDR3 nucleotides are TGTGCCAGCAGCTTGCACAGCACCAAAGAGACCCAGTACTTC. Protein sequence: CASSLHSTKETQYF.

The chain uses TRBV4-1 and TRBJ2-3; D is undetermined. Deletions cut 1 base from V and 0 bases from J, with 8 bases between. The length of the CDR3 is 15 residues. CDR1 is MGHRA and CDR2 is YSYEKL in the germline V gene. The CDR3 DNA follows: TGCGCCAGCAGCCAAGGGCCGTCTAGCACAGATACGCAGTATTTT. Translation: CASSQGPSSTDTQYF.

The CDR3 DNA sequence: TGTGCCAGCTCACCACCGACAGCGAACAATGAGCAGTTCTTC. This translates into CASSPPTANNEQFF. The V and J genes are TRBV18 and TRBJ2-1, with a tentative D call TRBD1 (5 bases). CDR3 length: 14 amino acids. V lost 0 bases, J lost 5 bases, and 8 bases lay in between. In germline, CDR1 is KGHSH, CDR2 LQKENI.

About this clone itself: Relative to the germline gene, one junction end is altered; a read error may explain this. Other DNA sequences in this sample translate to the same CDR3. This chain uses TRBV5-6 with TRBJ1-5; D is unclear. This CDR3 contains 15 residues. CDR1 SGHDT and CDR2 YYEEEE come from the germline V gene. As DNA, the CDR3 is TGTGCCAGCAGCGTATTGGAGGGAGAAGATCAGCCTCAGCATTTT. It is translated as CASSVLEGEDQPQHF.

The chain carries TRBV2 and TRBJ2-7; TRBD1 matches at 7 bases. The germline CDR1 and CDR2 sequences are SNHLY and FYNNEI. This CDR3 spans 13 amino acids. J gave up 4 bases and V 6 bases, and 6 bases lay outside the gene matches. CDR3 region: CASRGQPVYEQYF. CDR3 nucleotides: TGTGCCAGCAGGGGACAGCCGGTGTACGAGCAGTACTTC.

This clone occurred a few times. J is TRBJ2-6 and V is TRBV28, with 10 positions matching TRBD1. The germline CDR1 and CDR2 sequences are MDHEN and SYDVKM. V was clipped by 8 bases and J by 2 bases; unmatched bases: 6. The CDR3 consists of 16 residues. As DNA, the CDR3 is TGTGCCAGCCTCGACAGGGGGCGGCCTGGGGCCAACGTCCTGACTTTC. This sequence encodes CASLDRGRPGANVLTF.

The chain combines TRBV27 with TRBJ2-1; D gene ambiguous. This CDR3 is 14 amino acids long. Per germline, CDR1 MNHEY and CDR2 SMNVEV (reference sequence). The V end was cut by 3 bases, the J end by 10 bases, with 16 bases between. CDR3 protein: CASSFLAVNQEQFF. The CDR3 nucleotides are TGTGCCAGCAGTTTCCTGGCTGTTAATCAGGAGCAGTTCTTC.

V usage is TRBV7-9 and J usage is TRBJ2-1; 7 bases line up with TRBD2. CDR1 is SEHNR and CDR2 is FQNEAQ in the germline V gene (reference sequence). Germline trimming cut 5 bases from V and 7 bases from J; bases unmatched to any gene: 14. This CDR3 has 16 amino acids. CDR3 in amino acids: CASSLPTGEGRNEQFF. As DNA, the CDR3 is TGTGCCAGCAGCCTCCCTACGGGGGAGGGGAGGAATGAGCAGTTCTTC.

This chain's CDR3 is CASSLTGIDSYEQYF. In DNA, the CDR3 is TGTGCCAGCAGTCTTACAGGGATCGACTCCTACGAGCAGTACTTC. The chain uses TRBV7-8 and TRBJ2-7; D is perhaps TRBD1 (6 bases). V was trimmed by 6 bases and J by 0 bases, leaving 15 bases between them. The CDR3 covers 15 residues. Germline lookup yields CDR1 SGHVS and CDR2 FQNEAQ.

The V and J genes are TRBV20-1 and TRBJ1-2; D gene uncertain. The CDR3 covers 11 residues. V shed 5 bases and J shed 8 bases, with 12 bases lying between them. Looked up from germline, CDR1 is DFQATT and CDR2 is SNEGSKA (reference sequence). CDR3 bases: TGCAGTGCTTACGACGCACAGGGCTACACCTTC. This sequence encodes CSAYDAQGYTF.

J is TRBJ2-7 and V is TRBV7-9; D perhaps matches TRBD1 (6 bases). Germline values: CDR1 SEHNR, CDR2 FQNEAQ (reference sequence). The CDR3 is 18 amino acids. With 0 bases removed from V and 6 bases from J, the gap between germline ends came to 24 bases. The CDR3 region is CASSLAPGIFRQEPEQYF. CDR3 coding DNA: TGTGCCAGCAGCTTAGCTCCAGGAATTTTTAGACAGGAACCCGAGCAGTACTTC.

V is TRBV11-3 and J is TRBJ2-1; 9 bases map to TRBD2. Germline V gene data show CDR1 as SGHNT and CDR2 as YENEEA. Trimming removed 0 bases from V and 10 bases from J; junction bases left unmatched: 13. The CDR3 runs 17 residues. The CDR3 region has the DNA TGTGCCAGCAGCTTAGAAGGAAGGGCGGGAGGGCCTCGGGAGCAGTTCTTC. Translated: CASSLEGRAGGPREQFF. Using reference TRBV11-3 and TRBJ2-1 for the parts outside the CDR3, the full variable domain is EAGVVQSPRYKIIEKKQPVAFWCNPISGHNTLYWYLQNLGQGPELLIRYENEEAVDDSQLPKDRFSAERLKGVDSTLKIQPAELGDSAVYLCASSLEGRAGGPREQFFGPGTRLTVL.

With respect to this clone: Its ends do not fully match the called genes, so a read error is possible. The chain joins TRBV6-1 to TRBJ1-2, with 8 bases that match TRBD1. Germline CDR1 MNHNS, CDR2 SASEGT. The CDR3 has 14 amino acids. The DNA for the CDR3 is TGTGCCAGCAGTGTTGGGACAGGATATACTGGCAACACCTTC. The encoded protein is CASSVGTGYTGNTF.

This chain joins TRBV7-8 and TRBJ2-3; 10 nucleotides line up with TRBD1. The CDR3 consists of 15 residues. The ends lost 5 bases at V and 5 bases at J; junction bases unmatched: 7. The germline V gene has CDR1 SGHVS and CDR2 FQNEAQ. CDR3 coding DNA: TGTGCCAGCAGCGACAGGGGGCGCCTGGGAGATACGCAGTATTTT. Its translation: CASSDRGRLGDTQYF.

For the CDR3, the DNA is TGCAGCGCCTCGACAGGGCTCTATGGCTACACCTTC. Translation: CSASTGLYGYTF. The chain employs TRBV29-1 and TRBJ1-2; TRBD1 aligns across 7 bases. Germline assignment: CDR1 SQVTM and CDR2 ANQGSEA. V shed 7 bases and J 4 bases; nucleotides not matched to a gene: 6. There are 12 residues in the CDR3.

This clone was detected only a few times. The chain carries TRBV5-6 and TRBJ2-1; D may be TRBD1 (6 bases). V lost 1 base and J lost 4, with 12 bases in between. The CDR3 spans 15 residues. Germline V gene sequence: CDR1 SGHDT, CDR2 YYEEEE. The CDR3 nucleotides are TGTGCCAGCAGCTTGTCAGGGGAAAGGTACAATGAGCAGTTCTTC. It yields the protein CASSLSGERYNEQFF. The full variable domain, its missing parts supplied by reference TRBV5-6 and TRBJ2-1, is DAGVTQSPTHLIKTRGQQVTLRCSPKSGHDTVSWYQQALGQGPQFIFQYYEEEERQRGNFPDRFSGHQFPNYSSELNVNALLLGDSALYLCASSLSGERYNEQFFGPGTRLTVL.

J is TRBJ2-3 and V is TRBV7-9; D call uncertain. Germline-derived CDR1 and CDR2 are SEHNR and FQNEAQ (reference sequence). The CDR3 runs 15 residues. V shed 2 bases and J shed 0 bases, with 9 bases lying between them. The CDR3 is CASSLQAPSTDTQYF. Here the CDR3 DNA reads TGTGCCAGCAGCTTACAAGCGCCTAGCACAGATACGCAGTATTTT.

This chain uses TRBV7-8 with TRBJ2-6, with 7 bases identical to TRBD2. This CDR3 has 14 residues. Unmatched junction bases numbered 9, after V lost 11 bases and J lost 5 bases. The germline CDR1 and CDR2 sequences are SGHVS and FQNEAQ. CDR3: CAGGTTPRANVLTF. DNA for the CDR3: TGTGCCGGGGGGACTACCCCACGGGCCAACGTCCTGACTTTC. Full variable domain (rest looked up from reference TRBV7-8 and TRBJ2-6): GAGVSQSPRYKVAKRGQDVALRCDPISGHVSLFWYQQALGQGPEFLTYFQNEAQLDKSGLPSDRFFAERPEGSVSTLKIQRTQQEDSAVYLCAGGTTPRANVLTFGAGSRLTVL.

The V call is TRBV6-1, the J call TRBJ2-6; D is unclear. This CDR3 is 16 amino acids long. Germline V lookup: CDR1 MNHNS, CDR2 SASEGT. V lost 0 bases and J 2 bases, leaving 8 bases between the germline ends. The CDR3 loop is CASSEAWATGANVLTF. The CDR3 DNA sequence: TGTGCCAGCAGTGAAGCGTGGGCGACTGGGGCCAACGTCCTGACTTTC.

This clone was counted a few times. The chain joins TRBV25-1 to TRBJ2-1; 12 bases are shared with TRBD2. Losses at the gene ends were 2 bases for V and 6 bases for J; bases not matched to a gene: 2. CDR1 is MGHDK, CDR2 SYGVNS, per germline. CDR3 size: 15 residues. CDR3 in DNA: TGTGCCAGCAGTGAACGACTAGCGGGAGTCAATGAGCAGTTCTTC. It is translated as CASSERLAGVNEQFF.

This chain joins TRBV28 and TRBJ2-7; D is unclear. Germline V gene lookup returns CDR1 MDHEN and CDR2 SYDVKM. V was shortened by 6 bases and J by 6 bases, with 12 bases between the two germline ends. This CDR3 has 12 residues. CDR3 DNA: TGTGCCAGCAGAACAGACGGTCGCGAGCAGTACTTC. Translating it yields CASRTDGREQYF.

Points on this clone: The junction departs from the called germline gene at one end, perhaps through a read error. The chain joins TRBV4-2 to TRBJ2-4; D may be TRBD2 (5 bases). CDR1 and CDR2 from the germline V gene are LGHNA and YNFKEQ. The CDR3 length is 18 residues. This chain's CDR3 is CASSQAIEGAVPKNSQYF. The CDR3 DNA follows: TGTGCCAGCAGCCAGGCGATTGAGGGAGCGGTACCAAAAAACAGTCAGTACTTC.

The V call is TRBV5-1, the J call TRBJ2-5, with 15 nucleotides matching TRBD2. The CDR3 sequence is 15 residues long. The V gene end was trimmed by 4 bases and the J gene end by 5 bases; junction bases not matched to a gene: 3. Per the germline V gene, CDR1 is SGHRS and CDR2 is YFSETQ. The DNA for the CDR3 is TGCGCCAGCAGCCTGGGACTAGCGGGAGGCGAGACCCAGTACTTC. Translation: CASSLGLAGGETQYF.

This clone was counted a few times. The rearrangement joins TRBV25-1 to TRBJ2-7; 7 nucleotides line up with TRBD1. The CDR3 is 14 residues long. J lost 3 bases, V lost 2 bases, and 4 bases had no gene match. From germline, CDR1 is MGHDK and CDR2 SYGVNS. The CDR3 DNA is TGTGCCAGCAGTGAAGAGGACAGGCTCTACGAGCAGTACTTC. It codes for CASSEEDRLYEQYF.

The chain uses TRBV7-6 and TRBJ1-3, with a weak D call TRBD1 (5 bases). The CDR3 runs to 18 residues. The germline CDR1 and CDR2 sequences are SGHVS and FNYEAQ. V lost 4 bases to trimming and J lost 0 bases, with 19 bases between them. The CDR3 DNA sequence: TGTGCCAGCAGCTCTCCGTATGGACACTCTTCCTCTGGAAACACCATATATTTT. This gives the protein CASSSPYGHSSSGNTIYF.

This clone was observed once. The chain recombines TRBV19 with TRBJ2-3; 8 bases agree with TRBD1. This CDR3 comprises 18 residues. V lost 5 bases to trimming and J lost 5 bases; unmatched junction nucleotides: 18. From germline, CDR1 is LNHDA and CDR2 SQIVND (reference sequence). The CDR3 spells CASSRLIRDRNYGDTQYF. In nucleotides, the CDR3 is TGTGCCAGTAGTCGTTTGATCAGGGACAGGAATTACGGAGATACGCAGTATTTT.

This clone was detected only a few times. The chain uses TRBV27 and TRBJ2-3; 9 nucleotides line up with TRBD1. Germline lookup yields CDR1 MNHEY and CDR2 SMNVEV (reference sequence). The CDR3 totals 15 residues. Trimming cost V 5 bases and J 3 bases; bases outside gene matches: 6. For the CDR3, the DNA is TGTGCCAGCAGTGCAAGACAGGGGGGGACAGATACGCAGTATTTT. Its translation is CASSARQGGTDTQYF.

The V gene is TRBV7-8, the J gene TRBJ2-3, with a weak D call TRBD2 (7 bases). The CDR3 sequence is 17 residues long. Trimming pared 1 base from V and 4 bases from J, leaving 18 bases between. Germline loops: CDR1 SGHVS, CDR2 FQNEAQ. The CDR3 loop is CASSLEGGALISDTQYF. The CDR3 bases are TGTGCCAGCAGCTTAGAGGGGGGGGCGCTCATTTCAGATACGCAGTATTTT. The whole variable domain, filled in from reference TRBV7-8 and TRBJ2-3, reads GAGVSQSPRYKVAKRGQDVALRCDPISGHVSLFWYQQALGQGPEFLTYFQNEAQLDKSGLPSDRFFAERPEGSVSTLKIQRTQQEDSAVYLCASSLEGGALISDTQYFGPGTRLTVL.

J is TRBJ1-1 and V is TRBV6-5; 9 bases fit TRBD1. The CDR3 loop spans 15 amino acids. From germline, CDR1 is MNHEY and CDR2 SVGAGI. The V and J ends lost 5 bases and 3 bases, in that order; junction bases with no gene match: 7. The CDR3 DNA reads TGTGCCAGCAGTGCGAGTACAGGGGGCGACACTGAAGCTTTCTTT. Translating gives CASSASTGGDTEAFF.